This T cell receptor (beta chain) was retrieved from a study of vaccination effects on CD4 cells after COVID-19. General observations from the study: Late post-vaccination, clones induced by infection and those induced by vaccine underwent marked clonal contraction. Cross-reactivity with common cold coronaviruses was shown by only 1 of 255 vaccine-induced clones in healthy vaccinees.

This CDR3 is built from 14 residues. CDR1 is SGHNT, CDR2 YENEEA, per germline. The J segment lost 8 bases and the V segment lost 1 base, leaving 5 bases of the junction unmatched. Following culture for roughly 10 days, CD4+ T cells were isolated. Vaccinees lacked prior SARS-CoV-2 infection and tested negative for nucleocapsid antibodies. Data came from immunoSEQ multiplex PCR; TCRdb stores just in-frame clones and leaves some out. Among around 70,000 clones, 70% to 80% were seen once, and the ten largest hold 2% to 2.5%. On this clone: Its antigen is unknown.

The receptor was isolated from a human donor who received a COVID-19 vaccine. The sample in question was CD4+ T cells from PBMCs cultured without peptide, obtained before COVID-19 vaccination. The chain links TRBV11-3 to TRBJ2-1; 7 nucleotides align to TRBD2. CDR3 coding DNA: TGTGCCAGCAGCTTAGTGGGGGGGTTTGATGAGCAGTTCTTC. It is translated as CASSLVGGFDEQFF.